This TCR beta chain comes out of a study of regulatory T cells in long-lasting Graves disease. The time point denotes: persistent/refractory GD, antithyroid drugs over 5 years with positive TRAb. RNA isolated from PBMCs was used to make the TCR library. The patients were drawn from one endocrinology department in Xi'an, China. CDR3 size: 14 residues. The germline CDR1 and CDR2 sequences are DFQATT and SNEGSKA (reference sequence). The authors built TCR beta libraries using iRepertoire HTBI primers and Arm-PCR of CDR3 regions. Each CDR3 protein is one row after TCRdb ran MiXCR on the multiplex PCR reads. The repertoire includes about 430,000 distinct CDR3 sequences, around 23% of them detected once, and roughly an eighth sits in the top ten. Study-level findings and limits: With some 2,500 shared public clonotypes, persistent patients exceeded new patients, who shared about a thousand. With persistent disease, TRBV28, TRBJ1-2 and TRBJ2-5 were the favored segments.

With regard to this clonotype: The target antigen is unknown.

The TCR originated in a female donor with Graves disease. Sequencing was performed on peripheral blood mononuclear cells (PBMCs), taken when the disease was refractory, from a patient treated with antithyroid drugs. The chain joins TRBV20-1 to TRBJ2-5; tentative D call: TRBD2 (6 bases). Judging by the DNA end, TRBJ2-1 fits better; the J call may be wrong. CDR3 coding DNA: TGCACCGCGGGAACAACTAGCATCTACAATGAGCAGTTCTTC. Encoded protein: CTAGTTSIYNEQFF.